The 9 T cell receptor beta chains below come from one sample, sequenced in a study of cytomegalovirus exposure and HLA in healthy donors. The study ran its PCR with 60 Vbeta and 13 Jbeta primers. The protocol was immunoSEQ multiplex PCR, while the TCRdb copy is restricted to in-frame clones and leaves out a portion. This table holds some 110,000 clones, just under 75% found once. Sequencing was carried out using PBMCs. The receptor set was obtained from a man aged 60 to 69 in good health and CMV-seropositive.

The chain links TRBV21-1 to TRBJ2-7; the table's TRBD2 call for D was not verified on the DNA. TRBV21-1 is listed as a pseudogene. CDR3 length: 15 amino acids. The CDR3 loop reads CASGEDGSGLYEQYF. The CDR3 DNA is TGTGCCAGCGGGGAGGACGGTTCAGGGCTCTACGAGCAGTACTTC.

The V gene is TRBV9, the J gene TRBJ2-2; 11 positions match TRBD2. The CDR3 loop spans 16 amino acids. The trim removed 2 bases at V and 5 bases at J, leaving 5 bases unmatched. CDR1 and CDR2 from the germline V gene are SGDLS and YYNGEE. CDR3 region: CASSVSGGASTGELFF. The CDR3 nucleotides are TGTGCCAGCAGCGTTAGCGGGGGGGCGAGTACCGGGGAGCTGTTTTTT.

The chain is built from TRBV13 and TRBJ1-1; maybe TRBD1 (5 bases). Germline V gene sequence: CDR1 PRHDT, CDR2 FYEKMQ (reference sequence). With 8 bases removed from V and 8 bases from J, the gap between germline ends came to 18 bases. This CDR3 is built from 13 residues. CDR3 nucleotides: TGTGCCAGCGCCTGGGCGGCGGAGGGGGAAGCTTTCTTT. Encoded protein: CASAWAAEGEAFF.

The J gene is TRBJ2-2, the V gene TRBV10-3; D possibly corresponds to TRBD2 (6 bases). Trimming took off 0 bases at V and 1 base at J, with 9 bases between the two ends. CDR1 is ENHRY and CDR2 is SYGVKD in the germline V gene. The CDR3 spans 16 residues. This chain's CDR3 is CAISESNGGNTGELFF. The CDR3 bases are TGTGCCATCAGTGAGTCTAACGGGGGGAACACCGGGGAGCTGTTTTTT.

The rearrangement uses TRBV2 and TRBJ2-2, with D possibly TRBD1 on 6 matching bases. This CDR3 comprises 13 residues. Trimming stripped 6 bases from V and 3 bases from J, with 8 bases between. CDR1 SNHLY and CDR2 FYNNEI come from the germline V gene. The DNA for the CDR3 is TGTGCCAGCAGACAGGGACACACCGGGGAGCTGTTTTTT. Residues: CASRQGHTGELFF.

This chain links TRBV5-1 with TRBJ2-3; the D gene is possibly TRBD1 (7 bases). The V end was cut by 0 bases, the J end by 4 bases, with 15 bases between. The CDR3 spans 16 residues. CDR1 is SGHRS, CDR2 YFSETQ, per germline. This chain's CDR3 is CASSLAGQGGADTQYF. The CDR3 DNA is TGCGCCAGCAGCTTGGCAGGGCAGGGGGGCGCAGATACGCAGTATTTT.

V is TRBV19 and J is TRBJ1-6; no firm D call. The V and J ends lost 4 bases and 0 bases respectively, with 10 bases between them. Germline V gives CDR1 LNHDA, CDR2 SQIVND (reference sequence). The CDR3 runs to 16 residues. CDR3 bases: TGTGCCAGTAGTAGAGACGGAGGCTCCTATAATTCACCCCTCCACTTT. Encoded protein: CASSRDGGSYNSPLHF.

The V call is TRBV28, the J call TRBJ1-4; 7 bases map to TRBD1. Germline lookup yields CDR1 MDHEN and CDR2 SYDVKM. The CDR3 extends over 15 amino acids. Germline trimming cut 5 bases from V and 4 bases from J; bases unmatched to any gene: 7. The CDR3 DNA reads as TGTGCCAGCAGTCTCCTGACAGGGAATAATGAAAAACTGTTTTTT. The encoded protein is CASSLLTGNNEKLFF.

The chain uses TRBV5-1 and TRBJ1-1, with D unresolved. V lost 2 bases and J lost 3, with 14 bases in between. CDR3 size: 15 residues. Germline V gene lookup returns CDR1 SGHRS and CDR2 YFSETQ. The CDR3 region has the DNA TGCGCCAGCAGCTTATCAGCCCGGGAGGACACTGAAGCTTTCTTT. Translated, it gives CASSLSAREDTEAFF.